This entry is about one TCR beta chain. TCRdb keeps only in-frame clones here, not all; method: immunoSEQ multiplex PCR. Of about 270,000 clones detected, just under 90% appear once; the ten largest clones hold approximately 4%. The CDR3 runs to 13 residues. The V and J ends lost 8 bases and 6 bases, in that order; junction bases with no gene match: 4. CDR1 and CDR2 from the germline V gene are MNHEY and SVGAGI. The record originates from a study of blood T cell repertoires in COVID-19. Overall study: The United States, Italy and Spain supplied acute and convalescent COVID-19 samples.

The V call is TRBV6-5, the J call TRBJ1-4, with TRBD1 matching 9 bases. The source material was PBMCs or T cells enriched from blood (not recorded which). The sequence derives from a woman in her twenties or thirties with acute COVID-19. As DNA, the CDR3 is TGTGCCAGCGAACAGGGGGCTTATGAAAAACTGTTTTTT. This translates into CASEQGAYEKLFF.